Listed below are T cell receptor beta chains from one sample, sequenced in a study of CD8+ T cells in alopecia areata. TCRdb keeps only in-frame clones here, not all; method: immunoSEQ multiplex PCR. Of about 250,000 clones listed, approximately 60% are singletons. The specimen was CD4+ T cells sorted from blood, collected around week 53, from a patient treated with tofacitinib. The receptors here all came from a human donor with alopecia areata. The CDR3 runs from the conserved cysteine through the conserved F or W. Each record gives: J gene, D gene, clone size, V gene, CDR3 DNA, CDR3 protein. D genes are given only for firm matches. The listing skips clone size in some rows; elsewhere it reads once, few, many or a size class.

j_call: TRBJ2-7; d_call: -; clone_size: -; v_call: TRBV5-6; cdr3_nt: TGTGCCAGCAGCATTGACAGTCGTTACGAGCAGTACTTC; cdr3_aa: CASSIDSRYEQYF
j_call: TRBJ2-7; d_call: -; clone_size: once; v_call: TRBV30; cdr3_nt: TGTGCCTGGAGTGGGTCCGGGATAACCTACGAGCAGTACTTC; cdr3_aa: CAWSGSGITYEQYF
j_call: TRBJ2-7; d_call: TRBD1; clone_size: -; v_call: TRBV6-1; cdr3_nt: TGTGCCAGCAGTGAAGCTGGGACAGGGGTGTACGAGCAGTACTTC; cdr3_aa: CASSEAGTGVYEQYF
j_call: TRBJ1-1; d_call: -; clone_size: few; v_call: TRBV29-1; cdr3_nt: TGCAGCGTTGGTCCGGGGAGGGAAGCTTTCTTT; cdr3_aa: CSVGPGREAFF
j_call: TRBJ2-3; d_call: TRBD2; clone_size: -; v_call: TRBV27; cdr3_nt: TGTGCCAGCGGAGGCGCGGGGGGGCCTAGGTTCACAGATACGCAGTATTTT; cdr3_aa: CASGGAGGPRFTDTQYF
j_call: TRBJ2-3; d_call: -; clone_size: -; v_call: TRBV29-1; cdr3_nt: TGCAGCGCCTTAAGAGCTTGGGATACGCAGTATTTT; cdr3_aa: CSALRAWDTQYF
j_call: TRBJ1-5; d_call: -; clone_size: -; v_call: TRBV30; cdr3_nt: TGTGCCTGGAGTCTAGGACATGGCAATCAGCCCCAGCATTTT; cdr3_aa: CAWSLGHGNQPQHF
j_call: TRBJ2-1; d_call: -; clone_size: -; v_call: TRBV30; cdr3_nt: TGTGCCTGGGCCCCCCTGGGCGGAGCATACAATGAGCAGTTCTTC; cdr3_aa: CAWAPLGGAYNEQFF
j_call: TRBJ1-5; d_call: -; clone_size: -; v_call: TRBV6-5; cdr3_nt: TGTGCCACCAACCGACCCAATCAGCCCCAGCATTTT; cdr3_aa: CATNRPNQPQHF
j_call: TRBJ2-7; d_call: -; clone_size: -; v_call: TRBV5-1; cdr3_nt: TGCGCCAGCAGCCGGACAGCCTACGAGCAGTACTTC; cdr3_aa: CASSRTAYEQYF
j_call: TRBJ2-1; d_call: TRBD2; clone_size: -; v_call: TRBV2; cdr3_nt: TGTGCCAGCAGTGGATCCCAGCGGGGGGGCCGTGTCACCCGTTGGGATGAGCAGTTCTTC; cdr3_aa: CASSGSQRGGRVTRWDEQFF
j_call: TRBJ1-5; d_call: -; clone_size: -; v_call: TRBV10-3; cdr3_nt: TGTGCCATCAGTCCGACAGAGTATAGCAATCAGCCCCAGCATTTT; cdr3_aa: CAISPTEYSNQPQHF
j_call: TRBJ2-1; d_call: -; clone_size: -; v_call: TRBV2; cdr3_nt: TGTGCCAGCAGTGACAACAGGTTGGTCAATGAGCAGTTCTTC; cdr3_aa: CASSDNRLVNEQFF
j_call: TRBJ1-1; d_call: TRBD1; clone_size: -; v_call: TRBV29-1; cdr3_nt: TGCAGCGTTACCAGACAGGGGGACACTGAAGCTTTCTTT; cdr3_aa: CSVTRQGDTEAFF
j_call: TRBJ2-3; d_call: TRBD2; clone_size: few; v_call: TRBV2; cdr3_nt: TGTGCCAGCAGTAAGACTAGCGCGGCAGATACGCAGTATTTT; cdr3_aa: CASSKTSAADTQYF
j_call: TRBJ2-1; d_call: TRBD1; clone_size: -; v_call: TRBV4-3; cdr3_nt: TGCGCCAGCAGCCAAGCCCGACAGGGTTGGGACGAGCAGTTCTTC; cdr3_aa: CASSQARQGWDEQFF
j_call: TRBJ1-2; d_call: -; clone_size: -; v_call: TRBV2; cdr3_nt: TGTGCCAGCCGACAAGGGCTCACCTATGGCTACACCTTC; cdr3_aa: CASRQGLTYGYTF
j_call: TRBJ2-3; d_call: TRBD2; clone_size: -; v_call: TRBV15; cdr3_nt: TGTGCCTCGCGGAGCGGGGGGCCAGGTGCAGATACGCAGTATTTT; cdr3_aa: CASRSGGPGADTQYF
j_call: TRBJ1-1; d_call: TRBD1; clone_size: -; v_call: TRBV2; cdr3_nt: TGTGCCAGCAGTGGGGACAGGGTCCCCCAGTCTGAAGCTTTCTTT; cdr3_aa: CASSGDRVPQSEAFF
j_call: TRBJ1-1; d_call: -; clone_size: -; v_call: TRBV30; cdr3_nt: TGTGCCTGGAGTAAGAGACAGAGGAACACTGAAGCTTTCTTT; cdr3_aa: CAWSKRQRNTEAFF
j_call: TRBJ2-3; d_call: -; clone_size: -; v_call: TRBV7-9; cdr3_nt: TGTGCCAGCAGCTTAGTGACGGGGTTGGCGGATACGCAGTATTTT; cdr3_aa: CASSLVTGLADTQYF
j_call: TRBJ2-7; d_call: -; clone_size: few; v_call: TRBV18; cdr3_nt: TGTGCCAGCTCACAGCAGGGTGGATCCTACGAGCAGTACTTC; cdr3_aa: CASSQQGGSYEQYF
j_call: TRBJ2-3; d_call: TRBD2; clone_size: -; v_call: TRBV30; cdr3_nt: TGTGCCTGGACCAATAGCGGGTTCTCCACAGATACGCAGTATTTT; cdr3_aa: CAWTNSGFSTDTQYF
j_call: TRBJ2-7; d_call: TRBD1; clone_size: -; v_call: TRBV5-1; cdr3_nt: TGCGCCAGCAGCTTGGAACAGGGGAACTACGAGCAGTACTTC; cdr3_aa: CASSLEQGNYEQYF
j_call: TRBJ2-7; d_call: -; clone_size: -; v_call: TRBV15; cdr3_nt: TGTGCCACCAGCAGAGGGGGGGATATGGGCGAGCAGTACTTC; cdr3_aa: CATSRGGDMGEQYF
j_call: TRBJ2-2; d_call: -; clone_size: -; v_call: TRBV9; cdr3_nt: TGTGCCAGCAGCGTAAGGACTACCGCCGGGGAGCTGTTTTTT; cdr3_aa: CASSVRTTAGELFF
j_call: TRBJ2-7; d_call: -; clone_size: few; v_call: TRBV7-2; cdr3_nt: TGTGCCAGCAGCAAAAGGGGTTCCTACGAGCAGTACTTC; cdr3_aa: CASSKRGSYEQYF
j_call: TRBJ1-5; d_call: -; clone_size: -; v_call: TRBV12-5; cdr3_nt: TGTGCTAGTGGTTTGCGGGACAATCAGCCCCAGCATTTT; cdr3_aa: CASGLRDNQPQHF
j_call: TRBJ2-2; d_call: TRBD2; clone_size: -; v_call: TRBV11-3; cdr3_nt: TGTGCCAGCAGCCGCCGGGGGGCCGGGGAGCTGTTTTTT; cdr3_aa: CASSRRGAGELFF
j_call: TRBJ2-1; d_call: -; clone_size: few; v_call: TRBV23-1; cdr3_nt: TGCGCCAGAGGTGTTGAGCAGTTCTTC; cdr3_aa: CARGVEQFF
j_call: TRBJ2-5; d_call: -; clone_size: -; v_call: TRBV6-5; cdr3_nt: TGTGCCAGCAGTCCCGGCCAATCCTTGGAAGGGACCCAGTACTTC; cdr3_aa: CASSPGQSLEGTQYF
j_call: TRBJ2-7; d_call: -; clone_size: few; v_call: TRBV4-3; cdr3_nt: TGCGCCAGCAGCCAAGGGAGACCAGCCTACGAGCAGTACTTC; cdr3_aa: CASSQGRPAYEQYF
j_call: TRBJ2-3; d_call: TRBD1; clone_size: few; v_call: TRBV7-9; cdr3_nt: TGTGCCAGCAGCTTCTCAGGGGGCGCAGGAGATACGCAGTATTTT; cdr3_aa: CASSFSGGAGDTQYF
j_call: TRBJ2-6; d_call: -; clone_size: -; v_call: TRBV4-3; cdr3_nt: TGCGCCAGCAGCCAAATGACCGCCTCGGCGGGGGCCAACGTCCTGACTTTC; cdr3_aa: CASSQMTASAGANVLTF
j_call: TRBJ2-2; d_call: TRBD1; clone_size: few; v_call: TRBV5-1; cdr3_nt: TGCGCCAGCAGCCAGGACAGGGCCAACACCGGGGAGCTGTTTTTT; cdr3_aa: CASSQDRANTGELFF
j_call: TRBJ1-6; d_call: -; clone_size: -; v_call: TRBV6-5; cdr3_nt: TGTGCCAGCACCACGGGGACAAGTGGTTCACCCCTCCACTTT; cdr3_aa: CASTTGTSGSPLHF
j_call: TRBJ1-6; d_call: -; clone_size: -; v_call: TRBV9; cdr3_nt: TGTGCCAGCAGCGCCGAACACTCCTATAATTCACCCCTCCACTTT; cdr3_aa: CASSAEHSYNSPLHF
j_call: TRBJ2-7; d_call: -; clone_size: -; v_call: TRBV14; cdr3_nt: TGTGCCAGCAGCGACTACTACGAGCAGTACTTC; cdr3_aa: CASSDYYEQYF
j_call: TRBJ2-7; d_call: TRBD2; clone_size: -; v_call: TRBV5-6; cdr3_nt: TGTGCCAGCAGCTTGGCAACACGGGGGGGCCGCGAGCAGTACTTC; cdr3_aa: CASSLATRGGREQYF
j_call: TRBJ2-3; d_call: -; clone_size: -; v_call: TRBV7-7; cdr3_nt: TGTGCTAGCAGCTTCCGCGGGAGCACAGATACGCAGTATTTT; cdr3_aa: CASSFRGSTDTQYF
j_call: TRBJ2-1; d_call: TRBD1; clone_size: -; v_call: TRBV9; cdr3_nt: TGTGCCAGCAGCACCCGGACAGGGGTCTCCTACAATGAGCAGTTCTTC; cdr3_aa: CASSTRTGVSYNEQFF
j_call: TRBJ1-1; d_call: -; clone_size: -; v_call: TRBV29-1; cdr3_nt: TGCAGCGGGCGAACAGGGTCGAACACTGAAGCTTTCTTT; cdr3_aa: CSGRTGSNTEAFF
j_call: TRBJ2-1; d_call: -; clone_size: -; v_call: TRBV30; cdr3_nt: TGTGCCTTCACACGGGGGTTCTCCTACAATGAGCAGTTCTTC; cdr3_aa: CAFTRGFSYNEQFF
j_call: TRBJ2-7; d_call: -; clone_size: -; v_call: TRBV10-3; cdr3_nt: TGTGCCATCAGTGAGTCAGTAAGGGGCCACGAGCAGTACTTC; cdr3_aa: CAISESVRGHEQYF